The 26 T cell receptor beta chains presented below share a single source sample, sequenced in a study of blood T cell repertoires in COVID-19. Produced via immunoSEQ multiplex PCR; TCRdb's table is partial and in-frame only. The top ten clones hold approximately 5% of a sample with a few hundred thousand clones, 87% of them seen once. The sequencing sample was made of PBMCs or T cells enriched from blood (not recorded which). These TCRs come from a woman younger than 45 who had recovered from COVID-19.

Details on this clone: The sample has other DNA sequences that encode this CDR3 too. The genes are TRBV7-2 and TRBJ2-2; no firm D call. The length of the CDR3 is 13 residues. Trimming stripped 5 bases from V and 2 bases from J, with 6 bases between. Per the germline V gene, CDR1 is SGHTA and CDR2 is FQGNSA. The CDR3 DNA sequence: TGTGCCAGCAGCCCAGTTAACACCGGGGAGCTGTTTTTT. Translation: CASSPVNTGELFF.

The CDR3 DNA is TGTGCCAGCAGGGCGACTCAGGGAGGAAACACCATATATTTT. Encoded protein: CASRATQGGNTIYF. The chain couples TRBV6-5 to TRBJ1-3, with D perhaps TRBD1 (5 bases). Between the trimmed V and J ends, which lost 6 bases and 4 bases, there was a span of 13 bases. CDR3 size: 14 residues. The germline gives CDR1 MNHEY, CDR2 SVGAGI.

The chain employs TRBV7-2 and TRBJ2-3, with TRBD1 matching 10 bases. Trimming at V came to 6 bases and at J to 5 bases, leaving 8 bases not matched to a gene. Germline loops: CDR1 SGHTA, CDR2 FQGNSA. The CDR3 sequence is 15 residues long. CDR3 in amino acids: CASRLGTGVGDTQYF. CDR3 nucleotide sequence: TGTGCCAGCAGACTTGGGACAGGGGTGGGAGATACGCAGTATTTT.

This clone was observed a single time. The chain couples TRBV19 to TRBJ2-2; TRBD2 matches 9 bases. The CDR3 runs 19 residues. V lost 1 base to trimming and J lost 0 bases; unmatched junction nucleotides: 9. CDR1 LNHDA and CDR2 SQIVND come from the germline V gene (reference sequence). In DNA form, the CDR3 reads TGTGCCAGTAGTATAGCGGGGAGGAGCGGGGGGACGAACACCGGGGAGCTGTTTTTT. Translating it yields CASSIAGRSGGTNTGELFF.

V gene TRBV5-1 combines with J gene TRBJ2-7, with TRBD1 matching over 7 bases. Trimming at V came to 4 bases and at J to 5 bases, leaving 9 bases not matched to a gene. This CDR3 comprises 14 residues. Germline V CDR1 and CDR2: SGHRS, YFSETQ. CDR3 in DNA: TGCGCCAGCAGCCTGACCCTAGACAGGGACGAGCAGTACTTC. It codes for CASSLTLDRDEQYF.

This clone is a singleton in its sample. The V gene is TRBV27, the J gene TRBJ1-4, with D possibly matching TRBD1 (6 bases). The CDR3 runs to 17 residues. CDR1 is MNHEY and CDR2 is SMNVEV in the germline V gene (reference sequence). Trimming left V 4 bases short and J 8 bases short, with 23 bases between. The CDR3, as DNA: TGTGCCAGCAGTTACCTGCAGGGGCCACTGGTATGGGAAAAACTGTTTTTT. This gives the protein CASSYLQGPLVWEKLFF.

This clone appeared once. The J gene is TRBJ1-1, the V gene TRBV21-1; the DNA was not used to check the table's D call, TRBD1. TRBV21-1 is assigned pseudogene status. This CDR3 has 15 amino acids. CDR3 protein: CASSTRLRENTEAFF. The CDR3 region has the DNA TGTGCCAGCAGCACCAGACTCAGGGAGAACACTGAAGCTTTCTTT.

CDR3 bases: TGTGCCAGCAGCGTAGCATCCGAGGAGAGGGGCACAGATACGCAGTATTTT. This codes for CASSVASEERGTDTQYF. The chain combines TRBV9 with TRBJ2-3; D may be TRBD2 (5 bases). The CDR3 is 17 residues long. Germline assignment: CDR1 SGDLS and CDR2 YYNGEE. The germline V and J ends were trimmed by 0 bases and 1 base, with 15 bases remaining between them.

The genes are TRBV6-5 and TRBJ2-1; possibly TRBD1 for D (6 bases). Germline values: CDR1 MNHEY, CDR2 SVGAGI. The CDR3 sequence is 15 residues long. The V end lost 11 bases, the J end lost 0 bases, and 17 bases lay between the germline ends. CDR3 region: CAGGQSPSSYNEQFF. The CDR3 DNA is TGTGCCGGAGGACAGTCCCCGAGCTCCTACAATGAGCAGTTCTTC.

The CDR3 coding sequence is TGCGCCAGCAGCCAGGACGAACAGGGGGCATATGGCTACACCTTC. This encodes CASSQDEQGAYGYTF. The chain uses TRBV4-3 and TRBJ1-2, with 9 bases that match TRBD1. CDR1 and CDR2 (germline): LGHNA, YSLEER. The V and J ends lost 3 bases and 5 bases, in that order; junction bases with no gene match: 7. The CDR3 spans 15 residues.

The chain recombines TRBV2 with TRBJ1-1, with 8 bases matching TRBD1. The CDR3 runs 13 residues. Trimming removed 6 bases from V and 4 bases from J; junction bases left unmatched: 4. Germline V gene data show CDR1 as SNHLY and CDR2 as FYNNEI. The CDR3 nucleotides are TGTGCCAGCAGCGTACAGGGGGGCACTGAAGCTTTCTTT. It translates to CASSVQGGTEAFF.

The chain recombines TRBV7-2 with TRBJ2-7, with 7 bases aligning to TRBD1. V gave up 5 bases and J gave up 0 bases; unmatched junction bases: 7. The CDR3 runs 15 residues. Germline V CDR1 and CDR2: SGHTA, FQGNSA. The CDR3 nucleotides are TGTGCCAGCAGCCTCGAACAGGGGTCCTCCTACGAGCAGTACTTC. Its translation is CASSLEQGSSYEQYF.

V is TRBV7-3 and J is TRBJ1-2; D perhaps matches TRBD1 (5 bases). The CDR3 extends over 13 amino acids. The germline V and J ends were trimmed by 4 bases and 6 bases, with 12 bases remaining between them. Germline values: CDR1 SGHTA, CDR2 FQGTGA. The CDR3 loop reads CASSSGRGDGYTF. CDR3 DNA: TGTGCCAGCAGCTCAGGACGGGGGGATGGCTACACCTTC.

The chain recombines TRBV6-5 with TRBJ1-4, with 11 bases matching TRBD1. After removal of 0 bases from V and 7 bases from J, the junction contained 1 base not matched to a gene. Germline V gene lookup returns CDR1 MNHEY and CDR2 SVGAGI. The CDR3 covers 15 residues. The CDR3 is CASSYSGTGGEKLFF. The CDR3 DNA reads TGTGCCAGCAGTTACTCCGGGACAGGGGGTGAAAAACTGTTTTTT.

The sample holds one count of this clone. The chain is built from TRBV19 and TRBJ1-4; 11 bases fit TRBD1. This CDR3 region has 16 residues. Per germline, CDR1 LNHDA and CDR2 SQIVND (reference sequence). V trimming: 3 bases; J trimming: 2 bases; junction bases outside the gene matches: 2. The chain's CDR3 is CASSMGQGETNEKLFF. For the CDR3, the DNA is TGTGCCAGTAGTATGGGACAGGGGGAGACTAATGAAAAACTGTTTTTT.

The count of this clone is one. The chain employs TRBV9 and TRBJ1-1, with D tentatively TRBD1 (5 bases). The germline gives CDR1 SGDLS, CDR2 YYNGEE. CDR3 length: 15 residues. V was shortened by 0 bases and J by 0 bases, with 9 bases between the two germline ends. The CDR3 bases are TGTGCCAGCAGCGTAGATCCAGGGCTGAACACTGAAGCTTTCTTT. This sequence encodes CASSVDPGLNTEAFF.

The chain recombines TRBV5-1 with TRBJ1-3; 10 bases match TRBD1. The CDR3 loop spans 17 amino acids. Germline lookup yields CDR1 SGHRS and CDR2 YFSETQ. After removal of 0 bases from V and 3 bases from J, the junction contained 6 bases not matched to a gene. The CDR3 loop reads CASSLVMGQGFGNTIYF. DNA of the CDR3: TGCGCCAGCAGCTTGGTTATGGGACAGGGGTTTGGAAACACCATATATTTT.

This clone was recorded once. The chain employs TRBV10-1 and TRBJ1-5, with D perhaps matching TRBD1 (5 bases). CDR3 size: 13 residues. Germline V lookup: CDR1 WNHNN, CDR2 SYGVQD (reference sequence). V was pared by 3 bases and J by 4 bases, with 7 bases between. The CDR3 sequence is CASSDRDNQPQHF. CDR3 sequence (DNA): TGCGCCAGCAGTGACAGGGATAATCAGCCCCAGCATTTT.

The chain recombines TRBV6-5 with TRBJ2-6, with D perhaps TRBD1 (5 bases). Germline V gives CDR1 MNHEY, CDR2 SVGAGI. CDR3 size: 15 residues. The germline V and J ends were trimmed by 6 bases and 2 bases, with 11 bases remaining between them. This CDR3 reads CASSLTETGANVLTF. The CDR3 DNA follows: TGTGCCAGCAGCCTGACAGAAACTGGGGCCAACGTCCTGACTTTC.

The chain has TRBV7-3 and TRBJ2-1; TRBD2 matches at 8 bases. The CDR3 loop spans 14 amino acids. Germline V lookup: CDR1 SGHTA, CDR2 FQGTGA. Losses at the gene ends were 4 bases for V and 8 bases for J; bases not matched to a gene: 7. The CDR3, as DNA: TGTGCCAGCAGCTCTGGGACTAGTGTTGATGAGCAGTTCTTC. It encodes CASSSGTSVDEQFF.

The chain has TRBV19 and TRBJ1-1; TRBD1 aligns across 9 bases. From germline, CDR1 is LNHDA and CDR2 SQIVND (reference sequence). Trimming at V came to 4 bases and at J to 4 bases, leaving 7 bases not matched to a gene. CDR3 length equals 15 residues. The CDR3 bases are TGTGCCAGTAGTACGGGACAGGGCGTAACCACTGAAGCTTTCTTT. This encodes CASSTGQGVTTEAFF.

V is TRBV13 and J is TRBJ2-7, with D possibly TRBD1 on 5 matching bases. The germline gives CDR1 PRHDT, CDR2 FYEKMQ (reference sequence). The CDR3 covers 15 residues. V lost 5 bases and J 11 bases, leaving 25 bases between the germline ends. The chain's CDR3 is CASSTRTNSVDLEYF. In DNA form, the CDR3 reads TGTGCCAGCAGCACCAGGACAAACTCGGTGGATTTGGAGTACTTC.

The CDR3 sequence is CASSQGSGLYGYTF. The CDR3 DNA is TGCGCCAGCAGCCAAGGATCAGGGCTCTATGGCTACACCTTC. The chain links TRBV4-1 to TRBJ1-2, with D maybe TRBD1 (5 bases). Germline CDR1 and CDR2: MGHRA and YSYEKL. The CDR3 totals 14 residues. V was clipped by 1 base and J by 4 bases, with 10 bases between them.

The rearrangement uses TRBV5-1 and TRBJ1-2, with D perhaps TRBD1 (5 bases). Germline V gene sequence: CDR1 SGHRS, CDR2 YFSETQ. This CDR3 has 15 residues. The V and J ends lost 4 bases and 6 bases respectively, with 19 bases between them. The CDR3 is CASSPMLRVQDGYTF. The CDR3 bases are TGCGCCAGCAGCCCGATGCTCAGGGTCCAAGATGGCTACACCTTC.

A single count supports this clone. The chain joins TRBV19 to TRBJ1-4; the match to TRBD1 covers 7 bases. Germline V lookup: CDR1 LNHDA, CDR2 SQIVND (reference sequence). This CDR3 region has 14 residues. Germline trimming cut 10 bases from V and 0 bases from J; bases unmatched to any gene: 5. The DNA for the CDR3 is TGTGCCACAGCAGGGGGTGCAACTAATGAAAAACTGTTTTTT. It encodes CATAGGATNEKLFF.

This chain joins TRBV5-6 and TRBJ1-1; D remains ambiguous. Trimming pared 0 bases from V and 1 base from J, leaving 10 bases between. From germline, CDR1 is SGHDT and CDR2 YYEEEE. The length of the CDR3 is 15 residues. This CDR3 reads CASSLEGGGNTEAFF. CDR3 coding DNA: TGTGCCAGCAGCTTGGAGGGCGGAGGGAACACTGAAGCTTTCTTT.